A single sample gave rise to the 13 T cell receptor beta chains below, sequenced in a study of regulatory T cells in long-lasting Graves disease. Time point of the sample: newly diagnosed GD, antithyroid drugs for less than 3 months. Generation of the TCR library employed RNA extracted from PBMCs. Arm-PCR of CDR3 regions and iRepertoire HTBI primers were used to build TCR beta libraries. TCRdb fed the multiplex PCR reads into MiXCR, producing one record per CDR3 protein. The sample lists some 500,000 distinct CDR3 sequences; less than 15% were seen once. The sample was also reused in another study, on T cells in Graves' hyperthyroidism and ophthalmopathy.

Sequences were derived from peripheral blood mononuclear cells (PBMCs), sampled at new diagnosis, from a patient treated with antithyroid drugs. The origin of the receptors is a man aged 25-45 years with Graves disease.

This clonotype came up a few times. V usage is TRBV19 and J usage is TRBJ1-1; the D gene is possibly TRBD1 (5 bases). Trimming removed 4 bases at V and 4 bases at J, with 19 bases between. Germline V gene lookup returns CDR1 LNHDA and CDR2 SQIVND (reference sequence). This CDR3 is built from 16 residues. The CDR3 DNA follows: TGTGCCAGTAGTACAGAGGGGACCCTTGGCGCCACTGAAGCTTTCTTT. Translating it yields CASSTEGTLGATEAFF.

The chain joins TRBV18 to TRBJ2-3; TRBD1 aligns across 8 bases. The J call may not be correct, given that the DNA end is closer to TRBJ2-5. This CDR3 region has 17 residues. Germline CDR1 reads KGHSH; CDR2 reads LQKENI. As DNA, the CDR3 is TGTGCCAGCTCAGTACCCCTAAGCTGGGACAGGAGAGAGACCCAGTACTTC. Protein sequence: CASSVPLSWDRRETQYF.

This clonotype appeared many times. This chain connects TRBV15 to TRBJ2-2; D unresolved. Germline CDR1 LNHNV, CDR2 YYDKDF (reference sequence). CDR3 length: 12 residues. The V gene lost 6 bases and the J gene lost 6 bases, with 8 bases spanning the gap. DNA of the CDR3: TGTGCCACCAGGGCCCTACCCGGGGAGCTGTTTTTT. This translates into CATRALPGELFF.

In its sample, this clonotype was seen a few times. The chain recombines TRBV29-1 with TRBJ2-2, with 9 positions matching TRBD2. Trimming took 3 bases from V and 4 from J; bases not matched to a gene: 6. The CDR3 sequence is 15 residues long. Germline V gives CDR1 SQVTM, CDR2 ANQGSEA. The CDR3 is CSVDPSGTGTGELFF. The CDR3 DNA is TGCAGCGTTGACCCTAGCGGGACGGGCACCGGGGAGCTGTTTTTT.

As to this clonotype: This is likely an artifact of a read error, given a far larger clone one base away. The gene calls are TRBV5-1 and TRBJ1-3; no reliable D call. Per the germline V gene, CDR1 is SGHRS and CDR2 is YFSETQ. There are 15 residues in the CDR3. The CDR3 DNA sequence: TGTGCCAGCAGCTTAAGCGGACGCCTTGGAAACACCATATATTTT. Encoded protein: CASSLSGRLGNTIYF.

This clonotype turned up a few times. V and J are TRBV18 and TRBJ1-2; D gene ambiguous. Germline CDR1 reads KGHSH; CDR2 reads LQKENI. V lost 5 bases and J 4 bases, leaving 14 bases between the germline ends. The CDR3 is made up of 14 amino acids. The CDR3 coding sequence is TGTGCCAGCTCAATGACGGGAGGGCCCTATGGCTACACCTTC. Protein product: CASSMTGGPYGYTF.

The genes are TRBV20-1 and TRBJ2-4; the D is unclear. The CDR3 covers 16 residues. CDR1 is DFQATT, CDR2 SNEGSKA, per germline (reference sequence). V was cut by 5 bases and J by 5 bases, with 22 bases left in between. The DNA for the CDR3 is TGCAGTGCTGACGGGCAGGAACGGCCTGTCCAAAACATTCAGTACTTC. Translating gives CSADGQERPVQNIQYF.

This clonotype was seen repeatedly, ten times or more. The chain combines TRBV7-9 with TRBJ2-5; D is unclear. CDR1 and CDR2 (germline): SEHNR, FQNEAQ (reference sequence). V lost 5 bases and J lost 3, with 13 bases in between. The length of the CDR3 is 14 residues. CDR3 nucleotides: TGTGCCAGCAGCAGTATGGGCGGTGAAGAGACCCAGTACTTC. Its protein product is CASSSMGGEETQYF. Using reference TRBV7-9 and TRBJ2-5 for the parts outside the CDR3, the full variable domain is DTGVSQNPRHKITKRGQNVTFRCDPISEHNRLYWYRQTLGQGPEFLTYFQNEAQLEKSRLLSDRFSAERPKGSFSTLEIQRTEQGDSAMYLCASSSMGGEETQYFGPGTRLLVL.

The chain couples TRBV19 to TRBJ2-5; 7 bases map to TRBD1. The germline V gene has CDR1 LNHDA and CDR2 SQIVND (reference sequence). Trimming cost V 10 bases and J 5 bases; bases outside gene matches: 16. The CDR3 is made up of 15 amino acids. This CDR3 is CATKPKQGRAETQYF. In nucleotides, the CDR3 is TGTGCCACCAAACCAAAACAGGGGCGCGCGGAGACCCAGTACTTC.

The V and J genes are TRBV4-1 and TRBJ2-3, with D perhaps matching TRBD2 (6 bases). CDR1 and CDR2 (germline): MGHRA, YSYEKL. This CDR3 is built from 16 residues. V gave up 1 base and J gave up 5 bases, with 16 bases separating them. CDR3 in DNA: TGCGCCAGCAGCCAAGTAGCGGAGGGACGTAGAGATACGCAGTATTTT. It encodes CASSQVAEGRRDTQYF.

The rearrangement links TRBV5-1 to TRBJ2-7; 7 nucleotides line up with TRBD2. This CDR3 is 16 amino acids long. The V and J ends lost 0 bases and 1 base, in that order; junction bases with no gene match: 7. Germline V CDR1 and CDR2: SGHRS, YFSETQ. CDR3 coding DNA: TGCGCCAGCAGCTTGGCCCTTACTAGCGAATCCTACGAGCAGTACTTC. Translation: CASSLALTSESYEQYF.

This clonotype was observed at least ten times. The gene calls are TRBV25-1 and TRBJ2-7; D perhaps matches TRBD1 (6 bases). V gave up 4 bases and J gave up 6 bases, with 16 bases separating them. The CDR3 has 14 amino acids. Germline V lookup: CDR1 MGHDK, CDR2 SYGVNS. Written as DNA, the CDR3 is TGTGCCAGCAGTGGGGACAAGGCCCTCGGCGAGCAGTACTTC. Its protein product is CASSGDKALGEQYF.

About this clonotype itself: A clone one base away is much larger, so this may be a read error. The chain is built from TRBV12-3 or TRBV12-4 and TRBJ1-2; 9 positions match TRBD1. This CDR3 has 15 amino acids. V lost 8 bases and J lost 6; bases outside the gene matches: 13. CDR3 region: CASWSSGQGAHGYTF. CDR3 DNA sequence: TGTGCCAGCTGGTCATCGGGACAGGGAGCTCATGGCTACACCTTC.